This T cell receptor (beta chain) originates from a study of cytomegalovirus exposure and HLA in healthy donors. Study-wide context: Most genotyped donors, 65% to 85% of roughly 400, had Caucasian-associated genetic ancestry.

Primers included in the PCR were 60 Vbeta and 13 Jbeta primers. The method was immunoSEQ multiplex PCR; TCRdb's version includes in-frame clones alone and lacks a portion of them. The repertoire holds 100,000 to 120,000 clones, 80% to 85% seen once, with 2.5% to 3.5% in the top ten. Study-wide findings and caveats: Some public TCRs appeared in many individuals, while most sequences were rare.

As for this clone: Its specificity is unknown.

The material sequenced was PBMCs. This TCR derives from a woman aged 55 to 70 in good health and CMV-seropositive.

CDR3 bases: TGTGCCAGCAGACTCTTCTCGAGGCTTCTCGGGCAAGAGACCCAGTACTTC. Amino acids: CASRLFSRLLGQETQYF. The chain carries TRBV5-6 and TRBJ2-5, with D hard to call. This CDR3 comprises 17 residues. V lost 5 bases to trimming and J lost 2 bases, with 22 bases between them. The germline V gene encodes CDR1 SGHDT and CDR2 YYEEEE. The full variable domain, in which reference TRBV5-6 and TRBJ2-5 provide the parts outside the CDR3, is DAGVTQSPTHLIKTRGQQVTLRCSPKSGHDTVSWYQQALGQGPQFIFQYYEEEERQRGNFPDRFSGHQFPNYSSELNVNALLLGDSALYLCASRLFSRLLGQETQYFGPGTRLLVL.